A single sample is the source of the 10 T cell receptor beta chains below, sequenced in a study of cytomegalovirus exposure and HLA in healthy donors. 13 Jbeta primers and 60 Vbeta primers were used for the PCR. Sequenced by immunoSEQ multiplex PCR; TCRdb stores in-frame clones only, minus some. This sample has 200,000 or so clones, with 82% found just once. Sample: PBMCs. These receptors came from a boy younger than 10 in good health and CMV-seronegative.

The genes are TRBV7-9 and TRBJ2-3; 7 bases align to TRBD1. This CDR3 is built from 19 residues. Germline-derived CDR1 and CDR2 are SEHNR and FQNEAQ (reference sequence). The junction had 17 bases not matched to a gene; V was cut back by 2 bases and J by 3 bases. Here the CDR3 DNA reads TGTGCCAGCAGCTTAAAGGGGGCCTACTCGGGGAGAGGGACAGATACGCAGTATTTT. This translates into CASSLKGAYSGRGTDTQYF.

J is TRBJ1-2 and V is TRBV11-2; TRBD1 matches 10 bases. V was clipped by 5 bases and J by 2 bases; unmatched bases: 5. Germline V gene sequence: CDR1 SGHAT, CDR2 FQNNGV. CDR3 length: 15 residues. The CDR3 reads CASSGRDRGNYGYTF. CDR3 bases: TGTGCCAGCAGCGGCAGGGACAGGGGAAACTATGGCTACACCTTC.

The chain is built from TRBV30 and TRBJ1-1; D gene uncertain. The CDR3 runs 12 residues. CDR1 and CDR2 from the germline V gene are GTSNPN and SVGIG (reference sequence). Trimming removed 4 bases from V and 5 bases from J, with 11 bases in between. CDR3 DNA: TGTGCCTGGACGGAGGTGGGGACTGAAGCTTTCTTT. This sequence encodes CAWTEVGTEAFF.

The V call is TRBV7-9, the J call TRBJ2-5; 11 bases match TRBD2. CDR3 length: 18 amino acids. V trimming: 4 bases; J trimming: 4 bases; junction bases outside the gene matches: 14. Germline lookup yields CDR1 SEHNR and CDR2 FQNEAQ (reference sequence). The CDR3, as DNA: TGTGCCAGCAGCTCCCGAGGTAGCGGGGGGGCTCGTGGAGAGACCCAGTACTTC. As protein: CASSSRGSGGARGETQYF.

The CDR3 region is CATNLAGGGTGELFF. In nucleotides, the CDR3 is TGTGCCACCAACCTAGCGGGGGGAGGTACCGGGGAGCTGTTTTTT. V gene TRBV10-3 combines with J gene TRBJ2-2; 11 bases fit TRBD2. CDR1 ENHRY and CDR2 SYGVKD come from the germline V gene. This CDR3 region has 15 residues. The trim removed 10 bases at V and 5 bases at J, leaving 9 bases unmatched.

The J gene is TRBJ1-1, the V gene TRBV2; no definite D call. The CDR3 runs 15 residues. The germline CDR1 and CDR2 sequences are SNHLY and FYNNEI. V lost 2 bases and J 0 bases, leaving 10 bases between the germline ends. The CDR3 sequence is CASSEQGLMNTEAFF. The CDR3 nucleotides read TGTGCCAGCAGTGAACAAGGACTAATGAACACTGAAGCTTTCTTT.

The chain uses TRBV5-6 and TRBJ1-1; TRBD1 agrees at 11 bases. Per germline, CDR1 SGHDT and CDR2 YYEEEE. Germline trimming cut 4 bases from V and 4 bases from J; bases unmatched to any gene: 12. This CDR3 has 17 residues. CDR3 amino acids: CASSPWGQGVTSTEAFF. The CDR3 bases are TGTGCCAGCAGCCCGTGGGGACAGGGGGTTACGAGCACTGAAGCTTTCTTT.

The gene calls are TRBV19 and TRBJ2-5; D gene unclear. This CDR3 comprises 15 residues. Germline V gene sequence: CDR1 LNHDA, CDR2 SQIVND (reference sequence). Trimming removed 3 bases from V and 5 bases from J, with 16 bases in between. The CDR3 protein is CASSIDIFLSETQYF. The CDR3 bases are TGTGCCAGTAGTATCGATATCTTTTTGAGTGAGACCCAGTACTTC.

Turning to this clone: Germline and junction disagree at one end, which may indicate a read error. In DNA form, the CDR3 reads TGTGCCAGCAGCTACTCCCGACAATTTGAAGCTTTCTTT. It encodes CASSYSRQFEAFF. The genes are TRBV6-5 and TRBJ1-1; D is unresolved. Germline CDR1 MNHEY, CDR2 SVGAGI. CDR3 length: 13 residues.

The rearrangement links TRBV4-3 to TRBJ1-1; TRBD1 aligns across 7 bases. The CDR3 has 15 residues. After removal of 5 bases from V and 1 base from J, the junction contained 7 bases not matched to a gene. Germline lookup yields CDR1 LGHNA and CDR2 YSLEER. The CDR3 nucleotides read TGCGCCAGCAGCTTCCGGCCAGGGGGGAACACTGAAGCTTTCTTT. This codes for CASSFRPGGNTEAFF.